These 2 T cell receptor beta chains originate from one sample sequenced in a study of shared clonotypes between healthy human individuals. Here immunoSEQ multiplex PCR was the method, and the copy in TCRdb shows in-frame clones only, minus some. The data show fewer than 2.5 million clones, 93% seen once. Sample: naive CD4+ T cells from PBMCs. Regarding subset: CD45RA+ positively selected. The receptors stem from a man between 18 and 29 years old in good health. Some clones in this sample may be carry-over from other donors' samples.

The CDR3 loop is CASSLDGGTTEAKNIQYF. The CDR3, as DNA: TGTGCCAGCAGCTTAGATGGGGGTACTACAGAGGCCAAAAACATTCAGTACTTC. The genes are TRBV7-2 and TRBJ2-4; D may match TRBD1 or TRBD2 (5 bases each). Per germline, CDR1 SGHTA and CDR2 FQGNSA. CDR3 length equals 18 residues. Trimming removed 1 base from V and 1 base from J, with 17 bases in between.

The chain links TRBV7-9 to TRBJ2-5, with D possibly TRBD2 on 5 matching bases. The end of the DNA is better explained by TRBJ2-7, so the J call may be wrong. The CDR3 is 15 residues long. In germline, CDR1 is SEHNR, CDR2 FQNEAQ (reference sequence). This chain's CDR3 is CASSLAGKSPYEQYF. The CDR3 region has the DNA TGTGCCAGCAGCTTAGCCGGGAAGAGTCCCTACGAGCAGTACTTC.